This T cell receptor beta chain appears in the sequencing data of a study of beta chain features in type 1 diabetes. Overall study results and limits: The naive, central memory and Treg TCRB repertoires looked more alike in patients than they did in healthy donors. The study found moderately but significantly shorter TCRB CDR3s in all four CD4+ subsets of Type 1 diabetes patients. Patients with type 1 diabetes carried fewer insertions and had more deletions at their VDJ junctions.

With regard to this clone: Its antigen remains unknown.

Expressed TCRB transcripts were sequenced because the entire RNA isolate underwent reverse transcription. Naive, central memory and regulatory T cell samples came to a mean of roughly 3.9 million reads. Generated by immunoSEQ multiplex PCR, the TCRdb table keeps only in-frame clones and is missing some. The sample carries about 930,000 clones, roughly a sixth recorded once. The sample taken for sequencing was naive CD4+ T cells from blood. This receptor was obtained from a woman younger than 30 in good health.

The CDR3 sequence is CASRMQPGQGEAFF. As DNA, the CDR3 is TGCGCCAGCAGAATGCAACCGGGACAGGGGGAAGCTTTCTTT. The rearrangement links TRBV5-1 to TRBJ1-1, with 10 bases fitting TRBD1. This CDR3 region has 14 residues. V was pared by 5 bases and J by 8 bases, with 9 bases of the junction left unmatched. Germline V gene lookup returns CDR1 SGHRS and CDR2 YFSETQ.